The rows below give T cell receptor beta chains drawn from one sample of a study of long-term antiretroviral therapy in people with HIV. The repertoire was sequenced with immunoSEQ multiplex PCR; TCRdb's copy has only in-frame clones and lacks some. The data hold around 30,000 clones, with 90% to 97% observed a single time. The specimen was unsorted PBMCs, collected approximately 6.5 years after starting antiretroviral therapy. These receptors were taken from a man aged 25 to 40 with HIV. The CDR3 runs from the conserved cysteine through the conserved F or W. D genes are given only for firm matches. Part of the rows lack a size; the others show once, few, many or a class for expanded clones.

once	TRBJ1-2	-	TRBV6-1	CASTGQSYGYTF	TGTGCCAGCACCGGACAGAGCTATGGCTACACCTTC
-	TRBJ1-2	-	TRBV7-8	CASSQWQGYLLGYTF	TGTGCCAGCAGCCAGTGGCAGGGGTACCTATTAGGCTACACCTTC
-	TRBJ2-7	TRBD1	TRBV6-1	CASRGTGGSREQYF	TGTGCCAGCAGGGGGACAGGGGGCTCGCGTGAGCAGTACTTC
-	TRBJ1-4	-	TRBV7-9	CASSFGWEPNEKLFF	TGTGCCAGCAGCTTTGGTTGGGAGCCTAATGAAAAACTGTTTTTT
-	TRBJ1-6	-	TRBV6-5	CASSGKNSPLHF	TGTGCCAGCAGTGGAAAGAATTCACCCCTCCACTTT
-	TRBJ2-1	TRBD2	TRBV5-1	CASATSGDYNEQFF	TGCGCCAGCGCGACTAGCGGGGACTACAATGAGCAGTTCTTC
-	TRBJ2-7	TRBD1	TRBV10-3	CAISERQGAYEQYF	TGTGCCATCAGTGAACGACAGGGAGCCTACGAGCAGTACTTC
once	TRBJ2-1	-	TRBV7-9	CASSSNYRAYEQFF	TGTGCCAGCAGCTCGAACTACAGGGCGTATGAGCAGTTCTTC
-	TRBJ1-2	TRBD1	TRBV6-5	CASSYRTGWGYTF	TGTGCCAGCAGTTACAGGACAGGGTGGGGCTACACCTTC
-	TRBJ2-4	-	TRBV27	CASGRAPKNIQYF	TGTGCCAGCGGTAGGGCCCCCAAAAACATTCAGTACTTC
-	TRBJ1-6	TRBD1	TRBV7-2	CASSRDSYSPLHF	TGTGCCAGCAGCCGGGACAGTTATTCACCCCTCCACTTT
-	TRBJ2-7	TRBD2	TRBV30	CAWSVGRSGASYEQYF	TGTGCCTGGAGTGTAGGTCGTAGCGGGGCCTCCTACGAGCAGTACTTC
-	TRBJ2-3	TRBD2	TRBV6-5	CASSYTLQREDTQYF	TGTGCCAGCAGTTACACCCTCCAGCGGGAAGATACGCAGTATTTT
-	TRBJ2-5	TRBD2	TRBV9	CASSETSGGETQYF	TGTGCCAGCAGCGAGACTAGCGGGGGGGAGACCCAGTACTTC
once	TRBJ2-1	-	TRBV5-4	CASSLALGEDNEQFF	TGTGCCAGCAGCTTAGCACTAGGGGAGGACAATGAGCAGTTCTTC
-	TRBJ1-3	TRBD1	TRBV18	CASSPQGGPGNTIYF	TGTGCCAGCTCACCCCAGGGGGGGCCTGGAAACACCATATATTTT
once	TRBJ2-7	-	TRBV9	CASSGGAFSYEQYF	TGTGCCAGCAGCGGGGGGGCCTTTTCGTACGAGCAGTACTTC
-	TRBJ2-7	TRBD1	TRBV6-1	CASSDLDRAYEQYF	TGTGCCAGCAGTGACTTAGACAGGGCCTACGAGCAGTACTTC
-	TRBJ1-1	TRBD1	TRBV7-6	CASSKDRGQTGAEAFF	TGTGCCAGCAGCAAAGACAGGGGGCAGACGGGCGCTGAAGCTTTCTTT
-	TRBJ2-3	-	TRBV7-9	CASSLFTGHLRDTQYF	TGTGCCAGCAGCTTATTCACAGGGCATTTACGAGATACGCAGTATTTT
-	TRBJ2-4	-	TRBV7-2	CASSSASPGAKNIQYF	TGTGCCAGCAGCTCCGCAAGCCCTGGGGCCAAAAACATTCAGTACTTC
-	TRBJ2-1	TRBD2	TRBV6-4	CASSRTSANEQFF	TGTGCCAGCAGCAGGACTAGCGCTAATGAGCAGTTCTTC
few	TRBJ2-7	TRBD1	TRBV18	CASSSTGQGRSEQYF	TGTGCCAGCTCCTCAACGGGACAGGGGCGGAGCGAGCAGTACTTC
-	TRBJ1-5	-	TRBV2	CASSEASPSQPQHF	TGTGCCAGCAGTGAAGCCTCCCCTAGTCAGCCCCAGCATTTT
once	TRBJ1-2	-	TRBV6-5	CASSYNKGGHGYTF	TGTGCCAGCAGTTACAACAAGGGTGGACATGGCTACACCTTC
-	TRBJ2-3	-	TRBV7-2	CASSYDGSTDTQYF	TGTGCCAGCAGCTATGACGGGAGTACAGATACGCAGTATTTT
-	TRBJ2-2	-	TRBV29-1	CSVRSNTGELFF	TGCAGCGTTCGAAGCAACACCGGGGAGCTGTTTTTT
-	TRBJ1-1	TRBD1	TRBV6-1	CASSGTGTGGHNEEAFF	TGTGCCAGCAGTGGGACCGGGACAGGGGGCCACAATGAAGAAGCTTTCTTT
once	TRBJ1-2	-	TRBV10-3	CAISVSLKPGGYGYTF	TGTGCCATCAGTGTGTCATTGAAACCCGGGGGATATGGCTACACCTTC
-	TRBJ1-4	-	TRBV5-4	CASSGPEGELFF	TGTGCCAGCAGCGGGCCCGAGGGGGAACTGTTTTTT
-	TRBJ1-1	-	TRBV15	CATSRGTLQRTEAFF	TGTGCCACCAGCAGAGGTACCTTGCAGAGGACTGAAGCTTTCTTT
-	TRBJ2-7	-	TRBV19	CASSIVGSTYEQYF	TGTGCCAGTAGTATTGTCGGGAGCACCTACGAGCAGTACTTC
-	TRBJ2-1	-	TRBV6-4	CASSEEPSSYNEQFF	TGTGCCAGCAGTGAAGAACCGAGCTCCTACAATGAGCAGTTCTTC
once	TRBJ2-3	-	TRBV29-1	CSVRRGSDTQYF	TGCAGCGTTCGACGTGGCTCGGATACGCAGTATTTT
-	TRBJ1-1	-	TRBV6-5	CASSYSWTVNTEAFF	TGTGCCAGCAGTTACTCGTGGACAGTAAACACTGAAGCTTTCTTT
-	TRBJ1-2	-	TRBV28	CASSPTLGNYGYTF	TGTGCCAGCAGTCCCACGCTTGGAAACTATGGCTACACCTTC
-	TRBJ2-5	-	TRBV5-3	CARNPSVDPPHQETQYF	TGTGCCAGAAACCCAAGTGTTGACCCACCACACCAAGAGACCCAGTACTTC
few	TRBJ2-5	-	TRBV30	CAWSTPGTQYF	TGTGCCTGGAGTACCCCTGGGACCCAGTACTTC